This note documents a single T cell receptor (beta chain) sequence. The junction shows a germline mismatch at one end, possibly a read error. The data were obtained in a study of molecular identifiers for immune sequencing clone quantification. MiXCR, applied by TCRdb to the PCR reads, yields one record per CDR3 protein. The sample carries over 300,000 distinct CDR3 sequences, about a quarter recorded once. This CDR3 region has 14 residues. Per the germline V gene, CDR1 is GTSNPN and CDR2 is SVGIG (reference sequence). The source material was naive CD8+ T cells from blood, with Jurkat cell RNA spiked in. This sample's subset: FACS-sorted CD8+CD4-CCR7+CD45RA+ naive T cells. The gene calls are TRBV30 and TRBJ1-5; D is uncertain. This receptor was identified in a human donor in good health. Some libraries in this study had Jurkat cell RNA spiked in. In DNA, the CDR3 is TGTGCCTGGCGCCAGTTATCCCGCCCTCAGCCCCCGCCTTTT. The encoded protein is CAWRQLSRPQPPPF.